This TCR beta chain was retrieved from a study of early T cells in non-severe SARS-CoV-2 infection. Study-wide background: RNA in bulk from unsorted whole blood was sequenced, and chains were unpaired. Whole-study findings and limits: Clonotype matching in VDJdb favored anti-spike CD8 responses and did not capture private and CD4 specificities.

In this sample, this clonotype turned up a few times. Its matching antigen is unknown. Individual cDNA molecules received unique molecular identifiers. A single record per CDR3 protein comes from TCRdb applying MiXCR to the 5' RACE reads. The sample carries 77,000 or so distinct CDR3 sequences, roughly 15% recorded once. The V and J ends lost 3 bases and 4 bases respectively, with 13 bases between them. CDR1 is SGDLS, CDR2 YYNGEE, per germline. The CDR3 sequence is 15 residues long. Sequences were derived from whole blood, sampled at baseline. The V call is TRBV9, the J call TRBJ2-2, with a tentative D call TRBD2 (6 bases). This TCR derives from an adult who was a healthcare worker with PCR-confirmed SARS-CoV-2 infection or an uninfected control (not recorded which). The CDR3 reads CASSGGTPLTGELFF. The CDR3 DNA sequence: TGTGCCAGCAGCGGCGGGACCCCACTCACCGGGGAGCTGTTTTTT.